These T cell receptor beta chains were read from a single sample in a study of Ad26.COV2.S vaccination and SARS-CoV-2 variants. Method: immunoSEQ multiplex PCR; TCRdb's copy keeps in-frame clones and lacks some. This sample has around 500,000 clones, with 80% to 90% found just once. The specimen was peripheral blood, collected in a trial of Ad26.COV2.S vaccine versus placebo. The receptors shown here come from a person between 18 and 65 years old who received the Ad26.COV2.S COVID-19 vaccine or a placebo. CDR3s include the opening cysteine and the closing phenylalanine or tryptophan. The D gene is left open where the match is weak. Size is stated for part of the rows, as once, few or many counts, or as a class when the clone is expanded.

once	TRBV7-6	TRBJ2-7	TRBD1	16	CASSSGQGLSLSEQYF	TGTGCCAGCAGCTCCGGACAGGGGCTTAGTCTGAGTGAGCAGTACTTC
.	TRBV28	TRBJ2-7	TRBD1	15	CASSPRRDRGYEQYF	TGTGCCAGCAGTCCCCGCCGGGACAGGGGATACGAGCAGTACTTC
few	TRBV14	TRBJ2-4	TRBD1	13	CASSRYQGDIQYF	TGTGCCAGCAGCCGTTACCAGGGGGACATTCAGTACTTC
.	TRBV7-2	TRBJ2-7	TRBD1	15	CASSPDRGNPYEQYF	TGTGCCAGCAGTCCCGACAGGGGAAATCCGTACGAGCAGTACTTC
.	TRBV28	TRBJ2-7	TRBD1	14	CASSPETGLNEQYF	TGTGCCAGCAGTCCGGAGACAGGGCTGAACGAGCAGTACTTC
.	TRBV29-1	TRBJ1-4	.	14	CSVDPLGTNEKLFF	TGCAGCGTTGACCCCCTGGGCACTAATGAAAAACTGTTTTTT
.	TRBV28	TRBJ2-2	TRBD2	22	CASSPIIMGLGTSGRDTGELFF	TGTGCCAGCAGTCCTATTATTATGGGACTGGGGACTAGCGGGAGAGACACCGGGGAGCTGTTTTTT
.	TRBV18	TRBJ1-2	TRBD1	13	CASSLGQNYGYTF	TGTGCCAGCTCACTGGGACAGAACTATGGCTACACCTTC
.	TRBV19	TRBJ2-2	.	14	CASRLGENTGELFF	TGTGCCAGTAGATTGGGGGAGAACACCGGGGAGCTGTTTTTT
.	TRBV6-6	TRBJ2-2	TRBD1	16	CASSPGQGANTGELFF	TGTGCCAGCAGCCCCGGACAGGGGGCGAACACCGGGGAGCTGTTTTTT
.	TRBV6-2/TRBV6-3	TRBJ1-1	.	13	CASSWTLNTEAFF	TGTGCCAGCAGTTGGACACTTAACACTGAAGCTTTCTTT
.	TRBV11-1	TRBJ2-7	.	13	CASSLGFRREQYF	TGTGCCAGCAGCTTAGGATTCCGAAGGGAGCAGTACTTC
.	TRBV2	TRBJ2-7	.	13	CARADPTSYEQYF	TGTGCCCGAGCGGACCCCACCTCCTACGAGCAGTACTTC
.	TRBV12-3/TRBV12-4	TRBJ2-3	.	13	CASTPRGTDTQYF	TGTGCCAGCACCCCCAGAGGCACAGATACGCAGTATTTT
.	TRBV7-9	TRBJ2-7	TRBD1	17	CASSLVTNSGTEGEQYF	TGTGCCAGCAGCTTAGTAACCAACTCCGGGACAGAGGGCGAGCAGTACTTC
.	TRBV30	TRBJ1-2	.	11	CAWMGSRGYTF	TGTGCCTGGATGGGCTCGAGGGGCTACACCTTC
.	TRBV27	TRBJ1-1	TRBD1	14	CASSHRQGWTEAFF	TGTGCCAGCAGTCACCGACAGGGGTGGACTGAAGCTTTCTTT
.	TRBV27	TRBJ1-2	TRBD1	14	CASSRQGKNYGYTF	TGTGCCAGCAGCCGACAGGGGAAGAACTATGGCTACACCTTC
.	TRBV19	TRBJ1-2	.	13	CATAPGRQSGYTF	TGTGCCACCGCGCCCGGACGGCAAAGTGGGTACACCTTC
.	TRBV6-5	TRBJ1-2	.	14	CASSSGRGGFGYTF	TGTGCCAGCAGTTCCGGGAGGGGGGGCTTTGGCTACACCTTC
.	TRBV19	TRBJ2-7	.	14	CASSIAGVTYEQYF	TGTGCCAGTAGTATAGCGGGAGTAACCTACGAGCAGTACTTC
.	TRBV18	TRBJ2-7	TRBD1	21	CASSPSRGQAPVRGFSYEQYF	TGTGCCAGCTCACCAAGTAGAGGACAGGCACCAGTCAGGGGGTTTTCCTACGAGCAGTACTTC
.	TRBV9	TRBJ1-1	.	15	CASSVGPALNTEAFF	TGTGCCAGCAGCGTAGGGCCAGCCTTGAACACTGAAGCTTTCTTT
.	TRBV5-1	TRBJ1-6	.	14	CASRTEEFNSPLHF	TGCGCCAGCAGGACAGAGGAGTTCAATTCACCCCTCCACTTT
.	TRBV7-2	TRBJ2-7	TRBD1	16	CASSYTPGQGIYEQYF	TGTGCCAGCAGTTATACTCCGGGACAGGGAATTTACGAGCAGTACTTC
.	TRBV11-2	TRBJ2-1	.	15	CASSLARMARNEQFF	TGTGCCAGCAGCTTAGCGCGTATGGCCAGGAATGAGCAGTTCTTC
.	TRBV30	TRBJ2-2	.	14	CAWRTQGGSGELFF	TGTGCCTGGAGGACCCAGGGAGGTTCCGGGGAGCTGTTTTTT
.	TRBV28	TRBJ2-1	.	11	CASSLYNEQFF	TGTGCCAGCAGCCTATACAATGAGCAGTTCTTC
.	TRBV28	TRBJ1-1	.	15	CASSQALRRGTEAFF	TGTGCCAGCAGCCAGGCTTTGAGGAGGGGCACTGAAGCTTTCTTT
.	TRBV9	TRBJ2-5	.	14	CASSIGTFQETQYF	TGTGCCAGCAGCATCGGGACATTCCAAGAGACCCAGTACTTC
.	TRBV7-8	TRBJ2-2	.	15	CASIKRAGRTGELFF	TGTGCCAGCATAAAGAGGGCAGGGCGCACCGGGGAGCTGTTTTTT
.	TRBV7-2	TRBJ2-2	.	14	CASSLTGDTGELFF	TGTGCCAGCAGCCTTACCGGGGACACCGGGGAGCTGTTTTTT
.	TRBV19	TRBJ1-1	TRBD1	17	CASSAGTGRLVNTEAFF	TGTGCCAGTAGTGCAGGGACAGGGAGGTTGGTGAACACTGAAGCTTTCTTT
.	TRBV6-1	TRBJ1-4	TRBD1	16	CASSDWQGVTNEKLFF	TGTGCCAGCAGTGATTGGCAGGGGGTAACTAATGAAAAACTGTTTTTT
.	TRBV7-9	TRBJ1-1	.	15	CASSPVPTVDTEAFF	TGTGCCAGCAGCCCGGTCCCGACAGTAGACACTGAAGCTTTCTTT
many	TRBV5-5	TRBJ1-1	.	15	CASSLAPSPGTEAFF	TGTGCCAGCAGCTTGGCTCCTTCCCCGGGCACTGAAGCTTTCTTT
.	TRBV11-3	TRBJ2-2	TRBD1	16	CASSLGGTANTGELFF	TGTGCCAGCAGCTTAGGGGGGACAGCGAACACCGGGGAGCTGTTTTTT
.	TRBV18	TRBJ1-1	TRBD1	15	CASSSTGASNTEAFF	TGTGCCAGCTCGTCAACAGGGGCGTCGAACACTGAAGCTTTCTTT
.	TRBV11-2	TRBJ2-1	.	16	CASSLGPPSSYNEQFF	TGTGCCAGCAGCTTAGGCCCGCCGAGCTCCTACAATGAGCAGTTCTTC
.	TRBV7-9	TRBJ1-4	.	13	CASSPTSSSELFF	TGTGCCAGCAGCCCGACAAGCAGTTCGGAACTGTTTTTT
.	TRBV19	TRBJ1-2	.	13	CASRETESYGYTF	TGTGCCAGTAGGGAAACAGAGAGCTATGGCTACACCTTC
once	TRBV10-3	TRBJ1-2	.	13	CAISAGVRGGYTF	TGTGCCATCAGTGCGGGAGTAAGGGGCGGCTACACCTTC
few	TRBV19	TRBJ2-2	TRBD2	14	CASTGREGAGELFF	TGTGCCAGTACCGGGCGGGAGGGAGCCGGGGAGCTGTTTTTT
.	TRBV5-1	TRBJ2-1	TRBD2	15	CASSAGTSGYNEQFF	TGCGCCAGCAGCGCCGGGACTAGCGGTTACAATGAGCAGTTCTTC
once	TRBV13	TRBJ2-2	.	15	CASSLLTRGAGELFF	TGTGCCAGCAGCTTATTGACGAGGGGGGCCGGGGAGCTGTTTTTT
once	TRBV7-7	TRBJ1-3	TRBD1	14	CASSETGVGNTIYF	TGTGCTAGCAGCGAAACAGGGGTTGGAAACACCATATATTTT
.	TRBV7-8	TRBJ2-7	.	14	CASRRYRTGYEQYF	TGTGCCAGTAGACGGTACCGGACGGGATACGAGCAGTACTTC
.	TRBV27	TRBJ2-7	TRBD1	14	CASSHRDRTYEQYF	TGTGCCAGCAGCCACCGGGACAGAACCTACGAGCAGTACTTC
.	TRBV30	TRBJ2-7	TRBD2	18	CAWTSTSGRRLQAYEQYF	TGTGCCTGGACCTCGACTAGCGGGAGAAGGTTACAGGCCTACGAGCAGTACTTC
.	TRBV10-3	TRBJ2-5	TRBD2	17	CAISETQLAGGQETQYF	TGTGCCATCAGTGAGACTCAACTAGCGGGGGGGCAAGAGACCCAGTACTTC